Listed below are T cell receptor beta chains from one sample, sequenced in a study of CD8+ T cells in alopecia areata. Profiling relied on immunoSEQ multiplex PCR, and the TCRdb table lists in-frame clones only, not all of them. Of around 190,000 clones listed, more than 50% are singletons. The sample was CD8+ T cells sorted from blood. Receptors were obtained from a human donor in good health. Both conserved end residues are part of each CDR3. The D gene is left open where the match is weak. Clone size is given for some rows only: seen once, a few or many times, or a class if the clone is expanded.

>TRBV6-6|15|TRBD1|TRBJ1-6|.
TGTGCCAGCAGCCCGGGACAGCTAAGTTATTCACCCCTCCACTTT
CASSPGQLSYSPLHF
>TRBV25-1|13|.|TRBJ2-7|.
TGTGCCAGCAGTAAAGGTCATGCCTACGAGCAGTACTTC
CASSKGHAYEQYF
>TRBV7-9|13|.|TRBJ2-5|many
TGTGCCAGCAGCGCCCCAGGCGAGGAGACCCAGTACTTC
CASSAPGEETQYF
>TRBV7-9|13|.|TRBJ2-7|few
TGTGCCAGCAGCGTAAGGTACTCCTACGAGCAGTACTTC
CASSVRYSYEQYF
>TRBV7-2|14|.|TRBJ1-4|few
TGTGCCAGCAGCCCTCAATCCAAGGGTGAAAAACTGTTTTTT
CASSPQSKGEKLFF
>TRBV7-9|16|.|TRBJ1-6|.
TGTGCCAGCAGCTCGCCGGAGGGAGGGAAGTTTGCATCCCTCCACTTT
CASSSPEGGKFASLHF
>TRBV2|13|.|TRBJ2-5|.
TGTGCCAGCAGGGCTTACCACGAGGGGACCCAGTACTTC
CASRAYHEGTQYF
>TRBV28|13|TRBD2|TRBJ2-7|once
TGTGCCAGCACCCGGGGGGGTGGATACGAGCAGTACTTC
CASTRGGGYEQYF
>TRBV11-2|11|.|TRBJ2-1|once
TGTGCCAGCAGCCAGCTTGGGGAGCAGTTCTTC
CASSQLGEQFF
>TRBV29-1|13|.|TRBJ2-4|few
TGCAGCGTTTCAGGGAGTCCCAAAAACATTCAGTACTTC
CSVSGSPKNIQYF
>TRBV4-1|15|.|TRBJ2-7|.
TGCGCCAGCAGCCTCCTGAGGACGGCTCCCTACGAGCAGTACTTC
CASSLLRTAPYEQYF